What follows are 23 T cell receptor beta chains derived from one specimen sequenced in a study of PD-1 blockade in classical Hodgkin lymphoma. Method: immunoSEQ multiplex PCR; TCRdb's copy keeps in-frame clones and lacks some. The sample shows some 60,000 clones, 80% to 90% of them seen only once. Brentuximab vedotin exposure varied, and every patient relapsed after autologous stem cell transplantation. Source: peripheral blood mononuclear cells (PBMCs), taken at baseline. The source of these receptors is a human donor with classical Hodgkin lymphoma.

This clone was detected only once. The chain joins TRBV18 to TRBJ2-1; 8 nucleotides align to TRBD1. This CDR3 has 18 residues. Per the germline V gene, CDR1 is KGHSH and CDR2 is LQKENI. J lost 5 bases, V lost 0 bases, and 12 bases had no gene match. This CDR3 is CASSPPRSGQGPHNEQFF. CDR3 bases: TGTGCCAGCTCACCACCAAGAAGTGGACAGGGTCCCCACAATGAGCAGTTCTTC.

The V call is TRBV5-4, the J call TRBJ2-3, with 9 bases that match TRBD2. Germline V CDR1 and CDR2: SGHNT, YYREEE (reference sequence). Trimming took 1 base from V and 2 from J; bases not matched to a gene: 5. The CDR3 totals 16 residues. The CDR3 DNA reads TGTGCCAGCAGCTTGCCGGGCGGGGGGGCCACAGATACGCAGTATTTT. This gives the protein CASSLPGGGATDTQYF.

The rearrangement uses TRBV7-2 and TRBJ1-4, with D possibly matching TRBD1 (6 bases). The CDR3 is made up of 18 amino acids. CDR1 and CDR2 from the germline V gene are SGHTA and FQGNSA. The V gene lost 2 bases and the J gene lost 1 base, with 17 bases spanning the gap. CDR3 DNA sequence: TGTGCCAGCAGCTTACGGGCAGGGGCCCTAGGAACTAATGAAAAACTGTTTTTT. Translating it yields CASSLRAGALGTNEKLFF.

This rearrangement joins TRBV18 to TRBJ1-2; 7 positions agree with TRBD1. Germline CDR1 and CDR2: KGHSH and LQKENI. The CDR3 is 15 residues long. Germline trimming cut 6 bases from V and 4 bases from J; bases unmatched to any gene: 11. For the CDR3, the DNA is TGTGCCAGCTCCAAGGGGGCAGGGTCGGGCTATGGCTACACCTTC. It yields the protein CASSKGAGSGYGYTF.

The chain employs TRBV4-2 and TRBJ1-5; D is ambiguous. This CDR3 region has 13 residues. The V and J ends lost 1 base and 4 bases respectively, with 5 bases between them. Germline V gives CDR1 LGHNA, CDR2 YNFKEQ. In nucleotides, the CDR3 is TGTGCCAGCAGCCAAGTCGGGAATCAGCCCCAGCATTTT. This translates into CASSQVGNQPQHF.

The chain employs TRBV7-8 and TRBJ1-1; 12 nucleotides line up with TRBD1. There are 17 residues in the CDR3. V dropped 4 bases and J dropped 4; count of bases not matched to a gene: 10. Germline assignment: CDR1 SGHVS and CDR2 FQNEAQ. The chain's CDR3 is CASSSSRRGQGATEAFF. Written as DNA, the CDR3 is TGTGCCAGCAGCTCCTCCCGCCGGGGACAGGGGGCCACTGAAGCTTTCTTT.

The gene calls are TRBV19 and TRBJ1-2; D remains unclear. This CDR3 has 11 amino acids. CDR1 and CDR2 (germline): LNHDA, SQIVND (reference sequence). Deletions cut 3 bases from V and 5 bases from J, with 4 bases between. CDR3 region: CASSIRYGYTF. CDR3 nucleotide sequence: TGTGCCAGTAGTATCCGGTATGGCTACACCTTC.

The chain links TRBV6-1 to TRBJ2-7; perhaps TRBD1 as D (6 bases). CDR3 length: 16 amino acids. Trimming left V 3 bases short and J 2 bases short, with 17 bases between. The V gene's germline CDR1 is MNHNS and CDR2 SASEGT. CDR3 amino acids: CASSDTLTGPTYEQYF. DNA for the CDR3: TGTGCCAGCAGTGATACCTTGACAGGTCCGACCTACGAGCAGTACTTC.

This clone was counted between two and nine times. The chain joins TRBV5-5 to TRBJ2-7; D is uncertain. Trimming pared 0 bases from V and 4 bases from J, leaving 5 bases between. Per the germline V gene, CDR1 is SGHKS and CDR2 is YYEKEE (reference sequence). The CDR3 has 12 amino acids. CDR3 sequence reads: CASSLVGYEQYF. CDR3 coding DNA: TGTGCCAGCAGCTTGGTGGGGTACGAGCAGTACTTC.

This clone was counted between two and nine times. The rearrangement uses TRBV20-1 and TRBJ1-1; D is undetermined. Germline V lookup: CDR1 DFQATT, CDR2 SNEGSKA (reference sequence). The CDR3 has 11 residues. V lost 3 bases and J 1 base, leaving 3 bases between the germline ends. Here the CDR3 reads CSARENTEAFF. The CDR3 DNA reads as TGCAGTGCTAGGGAGAACACTGAAGCTTTCTTT.

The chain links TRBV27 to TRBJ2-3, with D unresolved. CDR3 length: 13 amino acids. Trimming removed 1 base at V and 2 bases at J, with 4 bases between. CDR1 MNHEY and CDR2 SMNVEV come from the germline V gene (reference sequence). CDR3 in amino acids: CASSLFSTDTQYF. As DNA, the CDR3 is TGTGCCAGCAGTTTATTCTCCACAGATACGCAGTATTTT.

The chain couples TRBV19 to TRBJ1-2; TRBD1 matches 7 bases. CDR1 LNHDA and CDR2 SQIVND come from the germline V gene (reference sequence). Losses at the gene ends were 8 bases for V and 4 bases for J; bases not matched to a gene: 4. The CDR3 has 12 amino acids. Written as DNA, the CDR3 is TGTGCCAGTTCGGGACAGTCCTATGGCTACACCTTC. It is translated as CASSGQSYGYTF. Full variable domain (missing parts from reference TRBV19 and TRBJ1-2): DGGITQSPKYLFRKEGQNVTLSCEQNLNHDAMYWYRQDPGQGLRLIYYSQIVNDFQKGDIAEGYSVSREKKESFPLTVTSAQKNPTAFYLCASSGQSYGYTFGSGTRLTVV.

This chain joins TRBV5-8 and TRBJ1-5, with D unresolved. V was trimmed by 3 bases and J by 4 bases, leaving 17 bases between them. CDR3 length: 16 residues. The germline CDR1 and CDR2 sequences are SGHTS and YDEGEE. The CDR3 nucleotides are TGTGCCAGCAGCTCTCCGGGAGACATTCTAAATCAGCCCCAGCATTTT. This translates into CASSSPGDILNQPQHF.

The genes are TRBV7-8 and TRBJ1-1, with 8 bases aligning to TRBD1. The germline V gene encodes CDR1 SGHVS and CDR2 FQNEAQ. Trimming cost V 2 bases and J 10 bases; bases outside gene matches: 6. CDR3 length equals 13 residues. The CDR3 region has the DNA TGTGCCAGCAGCTTACAGGGGGCGCGAGGAGCTTTCTTT. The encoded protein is CASSLQGARGAFF.

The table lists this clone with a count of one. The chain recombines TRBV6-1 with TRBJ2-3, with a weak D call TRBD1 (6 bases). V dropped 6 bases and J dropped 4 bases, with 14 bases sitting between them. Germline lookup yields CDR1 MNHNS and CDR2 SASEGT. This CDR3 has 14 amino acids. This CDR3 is CASRGGRGPDTQYF. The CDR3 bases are TGTGCCAGCAGAGGTGGCAGGGGCCCAGATACGCAGTATTTT.

CDR3 DNA: TGTGCCAGCAGCCACGGGGGGGAGCAGTACTTC. This translates into CASSHGGEQYF. The V call is TRBV7-8, the J call TRBJ2-7; 7 nucleotides agree with TRBD2. The CDR3 sequence is 11 residues long. In germline, CDR1 is SGHVS, CDR2 FQNEAQ. After removal of 5 bases from V and 7 bases from J, the junction contained 2 bases not matched to a gene.

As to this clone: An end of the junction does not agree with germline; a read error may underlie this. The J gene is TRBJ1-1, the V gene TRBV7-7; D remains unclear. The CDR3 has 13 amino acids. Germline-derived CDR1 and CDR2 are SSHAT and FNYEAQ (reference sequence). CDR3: CASSLTLFTEAFF. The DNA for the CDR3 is TGTGCTAGCAGCTTAACCCTCTTTACTGAAGCTTTCTTT.

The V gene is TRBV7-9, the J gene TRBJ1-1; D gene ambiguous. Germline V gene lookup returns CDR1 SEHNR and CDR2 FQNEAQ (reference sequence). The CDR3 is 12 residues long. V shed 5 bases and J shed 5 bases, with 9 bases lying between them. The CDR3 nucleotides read TGTGCCAGCAGCAAGGGTGGAACTGAAGCTTTCTTT. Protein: CASSKGGTEAFF.

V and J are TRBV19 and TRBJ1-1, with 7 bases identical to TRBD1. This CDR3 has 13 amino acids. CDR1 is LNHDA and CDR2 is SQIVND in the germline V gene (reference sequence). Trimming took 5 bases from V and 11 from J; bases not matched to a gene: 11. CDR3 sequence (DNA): TGTGCCAGTAGTCCCCAACAGGGGACATTGGCTTTCTTT. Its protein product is CASSPQQGTLAFF.

CDR3 in amino acids: CASSLTAGYEQYF. The CDR3 DNA follows: TGTGCCAGCAGCTTAACCGCAGGATACGAGCAGTACTTC. The chain recombines TRBV7-3 with TRBJ2-7; D remains ambiguous. The germline gives CDR1 SGHTA, CDR2 FQGTGA. The CDR3 length is 13 residues. V was trimmed by 0 bases and J by 4 bases, leaving 7 bases between them.

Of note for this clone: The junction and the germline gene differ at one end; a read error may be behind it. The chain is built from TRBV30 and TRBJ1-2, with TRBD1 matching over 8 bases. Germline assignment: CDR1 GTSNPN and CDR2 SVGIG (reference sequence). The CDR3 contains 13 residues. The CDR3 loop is CAWSVHPSEDRVF. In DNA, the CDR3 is TGTGCCTGGAGTGTACATCCCTCCGAGGACAGGGTGTTC.

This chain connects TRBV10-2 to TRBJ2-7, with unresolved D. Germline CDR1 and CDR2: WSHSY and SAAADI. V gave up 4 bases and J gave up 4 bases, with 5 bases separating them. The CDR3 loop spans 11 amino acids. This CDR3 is CASSAVYEQYF. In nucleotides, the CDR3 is TGCGCCAGCAGTGCGGTTTACGAGCAGTACTTC.

The CDR3 loop reads CASRAEAGFNYGYTF. The CDR3 coding sequence is TGTGCCAGTAGGGCGGAGGCGGGGTTTAACTATGGCTACACCTTC. The chain combines TRBV19 with TRBJ1-2; no reliable D call. Per germline, CDR1 LNHDA and CDR2 SQIVND (reference sequence). V was pared by 6 bases and J by 1 base, with 15 bases between. CDR3 length: 15 amino acids.